The entry below gives a single T cell receptor beta chain sequence along with its context. The CDR3 consists of 12 residues. CDR1 is DFQATT, CDR2 SNEGSKA, per germline (reference sequence). This record comes from a study of early T cells in non-severe SARS-CoV-2 infection. cDNA molecules, individually, were tagged with unique molecular identifiers. Each CDR3 protein gets one entry after TCRdb re-called the 5' RACE reads with MiXCR. The table has about 77,000 distinct CDR3 sequences, about 16% seen once. Sequenced material: whole blood. The receptor's source is an adult who was a healthcare worker with PCR-confirmed SARS-CoV-2 infection or an uninfected control (not recorded which). The V gene is TRBV20-1, the J gene TRBJ1-2; D might be TRBD1 (5 bases). The CDR3 loop is CRSSRGNYGYTF. The CDR3 nucleotides are TGCAGATCCTCTCGGGGGAACTATGGCTACACCTTC.